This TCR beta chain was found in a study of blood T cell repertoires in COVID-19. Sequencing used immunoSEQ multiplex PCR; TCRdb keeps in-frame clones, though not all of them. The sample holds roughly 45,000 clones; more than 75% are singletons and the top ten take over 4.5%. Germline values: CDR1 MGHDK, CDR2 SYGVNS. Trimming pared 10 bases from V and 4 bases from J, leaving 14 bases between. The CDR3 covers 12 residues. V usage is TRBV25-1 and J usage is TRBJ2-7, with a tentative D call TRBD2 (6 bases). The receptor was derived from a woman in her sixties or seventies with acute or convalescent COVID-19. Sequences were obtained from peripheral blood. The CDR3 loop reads CATGGAWYEQYF. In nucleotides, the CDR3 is TGTGCCACAGGAGGGGCTTGGTACGAGCAGTACTTC.